This T cell receptor beta chain came from a study of cytomegalovirus exposure and HLA in healthy donors. This clone has just one count. The PCR contained 60 Vbeta and 13 Jbeta primers. The table came from immunoSEQ multiplex PCR; TCRdb's copy has only in-frame clones and leaves some out. Of under 200,000 clones in the sample, 68% were seen once. This CDR3 has 11 residues. V dropped 8 bases and J dropped 8 bases, with 12 bases sitting between them. Germline V gives CDR1 MNHNS, CDR2 SASEGT. Sample: PBMCs. This TCR came from a woman aged 18-29 years in good health and CMV-seropositive. This sequence joins TRBV6-1 and TRBJ1-2, with D unresolved. The CDR3 sequence is CASQNGRGYTF. CDR3 nucleotides: TGTGCCAGCCAAAATGGGAGAGGCTACACCTTC.